A selection of T cell receptor beta chains follows, all from one sample in a study of cytomegalovirus exposure and HLA in healthy donors. Libraries were prepared by immunoSEQ multiplex PCR; TCRdb keeps only in-frame clonotypes and omits some of them. The sample lists just over 150,000 clones; about 85% were seen once. The material sequenced was PBMCs. The source of these receptors is a man between 18 and 35 years old in good health and CMV-seronegative. Each CDR3 is given with its conserved first and last residue. D genes are given only for firm matches. Only part of the rows carry a size: once, few, many, or a class if the clone is expanded.

few,TRBV7-8,TRBJ2-5,TRBD1,TGTGCCAGCAGCTTGAAGCGATTCAGGGGGCGTCAAGAGACCCAGTACTTC,CASSLKRFRGRQETQYF
.,TRBV28,TRBJ2-7,TRBD1,TGTGCCAGCAGTGGCCCGGGACAGAGTTACGAGCAGTACTTC,CASSGPGQSYEQYF
.,TRBV11-2,TRBJ1-1,.,TGTGCCAGCAGCCCACGGGGAGGGATTGAAGCTTTCTTT,CASSPRGGIEAFF
.,TRBV28,TRBJ2-7,TRBD1,TGTGCCAGCACCCTCTCCGGGACAGCCACATGGGAGCAGTACTTC,CASTLSGTATWEQYF
.,TRBV14,TRBJ1-2,.,TGTGCCAGCAGCCAAGATCGAGGAAGCTATGGCTACACCTTC,CASSQDRGSYGYTF
.,TRBV7-9,TRBJ1-2,.,TGTGCCAGCAGTGAGGCCGGGAGATATGGCTACACCTTC,CASSEAGRYGYTF
few,TRBV5-1,TRBJ2-2,TRBD1,TGCGCCAGCAGCTTGGGGGGGACAGTCAGCACCGGGGAGCTGTTTTTT,CASSLGGTVSTGELFF
.,TRBV4-1,TRBJ2-7,.,TGCGCCAGCAGCCGGAGGGATCAGGGACGGGCCTACGAGCAGTACTTC,CASSRRDQGRAYEQYF
.,TRBV10-1,TRBJ1-2,.,TGCGCCAGCAGCCCCCGTGGCTACACCTTC,CASSPRGYTF
few,TRBV6-6,TRBJ2-2,TRBD1,TGTGCCAGCAGACACGACAGGGTGAACACCGGGGAGCTGTTTTTT,CASRHDRVNTGELFF